This T cell receptor (beta chain) was captured in a study of cytomegalovirus exposure and HLA in healthy donors. Study results and caveats: Most CMV-associated TCR beta chains appeared HLA-restricted in a later analysis.

For this clone: Its target is unknown.

Both 60 Vbeta primers and 13 Jbeta primers went into the PCR. Only in-frame clones appear in the TCRdb table, and some are missing; sequencing was by immunoSEQ multiplex PCR. Altogether under 150,000 clones are present, roughly 80% being singletons, with the ten largest covering 3% to 4%. The sequence came from a woman in her thirties or forties in good health and CMV-seronegative. Sequencing was carried out using PBMCs.

This CDR3 is CASRPGLSGSGVSANEQFF. The CDR3 region has the DNA TGTGCCAGCAGGCCCGGACTTAGCGGTTCTGGTGTTTCTGCCAATGAGCAGTTCTTC. The chain employs TRBV28 and TRBJ2-1; tentative D call: TRBD2 (6 bases). CDR1 and CDR2 (germline): MDHEN, SYDVKM. CDR3 length: 19 amino acids. With 6 bases removed from V and 6 bases from J, the gap between germline ends came to 30 bases. The full variable domain, its missing parts supplied by reference TRBV28 and TRBJ2-1, is DVKVTQSSRYLVKRTGEKVFLECVQDMDHENMFWYRQDPGLGLRLIYFSYDVKMKEKGDIPEGYSVSREKKERFSLILESASTNQTSMYLCASRPGLSGSGVSANEQFFGPGTRLTVL.